The rows below give T cell receptor beta chains drawn from one sample of a study of blood T cell repertoires in COVID-19. TCRdb keeps only in-frame clones here, not all; method: immunoSEQ multiplex PCR. The data contain roughly 180,000 clones, about four fifths of them singletons. The sample comprised PBMCs or T cells enriched from blood (not recorded which). The receptor source for this set is a man aged 35-49 years who had recovered from COVID-19. Both conserved end residues are part of each CDR3. Size is omitted from some rows. Given values are once, few, many or a class for expanded clones.

j_call clone_size v_call cdr3_aa
TRBJ2-3 - TRBV7-3 CASSSSSGGPDTQYF
TRBJ2-1 - TRBV7-7 CASSLDNRSEQFF
TRBJ1-1 - TRBV7-2 CASSLETGAFF
TRBJ2-7 - TRBV7-9 CASSFSTDWAYEQYF
TRBJ2-3 - TRBV29-1 CSVDRGGSTDTQYF
TRBJ2-2 once TRBV6-6 CATPGQQNTGELFF
TRBJ2-1 - TRBV19 CASSIGDSPYNEQFF
TRBJ1-1 - TRBV2 CASSEATGGTNTEAFF
TRBJ2-3 - TRBV7-6 CASSPGGGGSTDTQYF
TRBJ2-1 - TRBV25-1 CASSGDSKTHEQFF
TRBJ1-1 - TRBV7-7 CASSAGRGNTEAFF
TRBJ1-1 - TRBV28 CASPGRRTQGAKTEAFF
TRBJ1-4 - TRBV4-2 CASSQEISLGIVFF
TRBJ2-7 - TRBV2 CASSEATGGQDLYYEQYF
TRBJ1-2 - TRBV2 CASSEGAGYGYGYTF
TRBJ1-2 - TRBV3-1/TRBV3-2 CASSHAASGTGMGGYTF
TRBJ2-1 - TRBV6-4 CASSDSRNGIPGQFF
TRBJ2-2 - TRBV6-2/TRBV6-3 CASSTRSSGPAGELFF
TRBJ2-3 - TRBV6-2/TRBV6-3 CASSGLAGVKDTQYF
TRBJ2-3 - TRBV6-2/TRBV6-3 CASSRASSGRAGDTQYF
TRBJ1-6 - TRBV7-7 CASSHRSSPLHF
TRBJ1-2 - TRBV4-2 CASSQDWAGYGYTF
TRBJ2-7 - TRBV7-2 CASSSMTGVHEQYF
TRBJ1-3 few TRBV7-2 CASSLAGQGAIYF
TRBJ1-1 - TRBV7-2 CASSFTTGGTEAFF
TRBJ2-1 - TRBV6-5 CASTTSGGNEQFF
TRBJ1-4 - TRBV19 CASKEYTTNEKLFF